This T cell receptor beta chain was recorded in a study of T cell responses to AZD1222 COVID-19 vaccine. Comments on this clone: Antigen: not known.

In germline, CDR1 is SGHTA, CDR2 FQGNSA. The CDR3 runs 12 residues. With 6 bases removed from V and 2 bases from J, the gap between germline ends came to 7 bases. The repertoire was sequenced with immunoSEQ multiplex PCR; TCRdb's copy has only in-frame clones and lacks some. The table lists approximately 150,000 clones, 70% to 90% of them singletons, with approximately 5.1% in the top ten. Study-level findings and limits: As reported, nearly half of all spike-specific TCRs target variant regions that are unmutated.

The V and J genes are TRBV7-2 and TRBJ1-1; unclear D gene. Here the sequenced sample was peripheral blood, taken 28 days after the second dose of the MenACWY control vaccine. This clonotype was sampled from an adult who received the MenACWY meningococcal vaccine as a control. The DNA for the CDR3 is TGTGCCAGCAGTTTCCTAAACACTGAAGCTTTCTTT. Translated, it gives CASSFLNTEAFF.